The clone carrying this T cell receptor (beta chain) was picked up a small number of times. Its antigen is unidentified. The PCR template was genomic DNA. A primer set of 30 forward and 13 reverse primers amplified the CDR3. TCRdb itself ran the multiplex PCR reads through MiXCR, one entry per CDR3 protein. The table records approximately 260,000 distinct CDR3 sequences, roughly 50% of them present only once. Standard classification criteria confirmed type 1 or type 2 diabetes in all patients. The record originates from a study of type 1 and type 2 diabetes patients. Study-level points and caveats: Both CD4+ and CD8+ type 2 diabetes repertoires showed significantly higher diversity than type 1.

The CDR3 spans 14 residues. In germline, CDR1 is DFQATT, CDR2 SNEGSKA (reference sequence). The V segment lost 3 bases and the J segment 5 bases; nucleotides outside the gene matches: 6. The rearrangement uses TRBV20-1 and TRBJ1-5, with 8 bases lining up with TRBD1. The receptor was isolated from a young man with type 2 diabetes. The material sequenced was peripheral blood mononuclear cells (PBMCs). CDR3 sequence (DNA): TGCAGTGCTAGCCCCAGGGGGCGCGATCAGCCCCAGCATTTT. It yields the protein CSASPRGRDQPQHF.